This TCR beta chain emerged from a study of blood T cell repertoires in COVID-19. The wider study: Collection of acute and convalescent COVID-19 samples took place in the United States, Italy and Spain. PBMCs, B-cell-depleted T cells, or T cells were the source of the cDNA or gDNA that made up the material.

Germline CDR1 SGHTA, CDR2 FQGNSA. Trimming took off 3 bases at V and 5 bases at J, with 6 bases between the two ends. CDR3 length: 12 residues. Original processing notes: Scientists estimated how many nucleated cells there were by amplifying reference gene primers. TCRdb's table, derived via immunoSEQ multiplex PCR, lists solely in-frame clones and lacks some. The D gene and trimming were derived from the DNA, and the V and J assignments and clone size from that table. The data hold approximately 46,000 clones, with roughly nine tenths observed a single time. The chain has TRBV7-2 and TRBJ2-3; D not certain. The receptor comes from a man in his sixties or seventies with active COVID-19. Sequenced material: peripheral blood. The CDR3 loop is CASSFYGDTQYF. DNA for the CDR3: TGTGCCAGCAGCTTCTACGGAGATACGCAGTATTTT.